This is a list of T cell receptor beta chains from one sample in a study of blood T cell repertoires in COVID-19. The repertoire was sequenced with immunoSEQ multiplex PCR; TCRdb's copy has only in-frame clones and lacks some. The sample includes 250,000 or so clones, around nine tenths of them seen just once. Material: PBMCs or T cells enriched from blood (not recorded which). The receptor source for this set is a woman aged 45-65 years who had recovered from COVID-19. CDR3s include the opening cysteine and the closing phenylalanine or tryptophan. The D gene is left open where the match is weak. The size field is filled for only some rows; it gives once, few, many or a size class.

TRBJ2-5 | 13 | TRBV27 | . | . | CASSPTTKRPQYF | TGTGCCAGCAGTCCCACCACTAAGAGACCCCAGTACTTC
TRBJ2-7 | 13 | TRBV28 | . | . | CASSRSLSYEQYF | TGTGCCAGCAGCCGAAGTCTCAGCTACGAGCAGTACTTC
TRBJ1-4 | 15 | TRBV19 | . | . | CASSPSRASNEKLFF | TGTGCCAGTAGTCCGTCGAGGGCCTCAAATGAAAAACTGTTTTTT
TRBJ1-1 | 12 | TRBV28 | . | . | CASTQDWSRTFF | TGTGCCAGCACCCAAGATTGGAGTAGGACTTTCTTT
TRBJ2-1 | 15 | TRBV5-1 | . | . | CASSLAGERNNEQFF | TGCGCCAGCAGCTTGGCGGGGGAAAGGAACAATGAGCAGTTCTTC
TRBJ1-1 | 13 | TRBV7-2 | . | . | CASSPGINTEAFF | TGTGCCAGCAGCCCCGGGATCAACACTGAAGCTTTCTTT
TRBJ2-7 | 13 | TRBV2 | . | . | CASIALGGYEQYF | TGTGCCAGCATTGCTCTAGGGGGCTACGAGCAGTACTTC
TRBJ2-7 | 18 | TRBV18 | TRBD2 | . | CASSASIAGLAGDYEQYF | TGTGCCAGCTCAGCATCGATCGCCGGATTGGCGGGAGACTACGAGCAGTACTTC
TRBJ1-4 | 15 | TRBV4-2 | . | . | CASSQGFEDPVKLFF | TGTGCCAGCAGCCAAGGTTTCGAGGATCCCGTTAAACTGTTTTTT
TRBJ1-1 | 16 | TRBV7-2 | . | . | CASSLVSSTVNTEAFF | TGTGCCAGCAGCTTAGTATCTTCGACAGTTAACACTGAAGCTTTCTTT
TRBJ2-7 | 15 | TRBV6-5 | . | . | CASKDLEQVSYEQYF | TGTGCCAGCAAGGACTTGGAGCAGGTATCGTACGAGCAGTACTTC
TRBJ1-2 | 14 | TRBV5-1 | . | . | CASSPTGENYGYTF | TGCGCCAGCAGCCCGACAGGCGAAAACTATGGCTACACCTTC
TRBJ2-1 | 18 | TRBV19 | . | . | CASSMVRSGRLESDEQFF | TGTGCCAGTAGTATGGTAAGAAGTGGGAGACTAGAGTCTGATGAGCAGTTCTTC
TRBJ2-7 | 15 | TRBV19 | . | . | CASTPSTLTRGEQYF | TGTGCCAGTACCCCATCTACTTTAACCCGAGGGGAGCAGTACTTC
TRBJ2-3 | 15 | TRBV11-2 | . | . | CASSYLLTSTDTQYF | TGTGCCAGCAGCTATTTGCTTACTAGCACAGATACGCAGTATTTT
TRBJ1-1 | 13 | TRBV27 | . | . | CASSPTRGVEAFF | TGTGCCAGCAGTCCGACCCGGGGGGTTGAAGCTTTCTTT
TRBJ1-3 | 14 | TRBV2 | . | . | CASRRGANGNTIYF | TGTGCCAGCAGACGGGGGGCGAATGGAAACACCATATATTTT
TRBJ2-5 | 14 | TRBV5-1 | TRBD1 | once | CASSLGTGLETQYF | TGCGCCAGCAGCTTGGGGACAGGTCTAGAGACCCAGTACTTC
TRBJ2-1 | 15 | TRBV5-1 | TRBD1 | . | CASSLGQGASNEQFF | TGCGCCAGCAGCTTGGGACAGGGGGCGTCCAATGAGCAGTTCTTC
TRBJ2-7 | 14 | TRBV9 | TRBD2 | . | CASSRIAGDDEQYF | TGTGCCAGCAGCCGAATAGCGGGAGATGACGAGCAGTACTTC
TRBJ2-1 | 15 | TRBV7-2 | TRBD2 | . | CASSSPGLTSNEQFF | TGTGCCAGCAGCTCTCCGGGACTAACATCCAATGAGCAGTTCTTC
TRBJ2-7 | 13 | TRBV7-2 | . | few | CASSPAPGYEQYF | TGTGCCAGCAGCCCCGCCCCGGGTTACGAGCAGTACTTC
TRBJ2-7 | 16 | TRBV7-2 | TRBD2 | . | CASSSLATRVSYEQYF | TGTGCCAGCAGCTCACTAGCGACTAGGGTCTCCTACGAGCAGTACTTC
TRBJ2-3 | 16 | TRBV27 | . | . | CASSLIQTMGTDTQYF | TGTGCCAGCAGTTTAATCCAGACTATGGGTACAGATACGCAGTATTTT
TRBJ1-1 | 15 | TRBV18 | . | . | CASSPPTRQNTEAFF | TGTGCCAGCTCACCACCCACGAGGCAGAACACTGAAGCTTTCTTT
TRBJ2-7 | 15 | TRBV25-1 | . | . | CASSLEGTNSYEQYF | TGTGCCAGCAGTTTGGAGGGCACTAACTCCTACGAGCAGTACTTC
TRBJ2-1 | 13 | TRBV2 | . | few | CASTLFLYNEQFF | TGTGCCAGCACCCTGTTCCTATACAATGAGCAGTTCTTC
TRBJ1-2 | 11 | TRBV28 | . | . | CASRGGGGYTF | TGTGCCAGCAGGGGGGGAGGTGGCTACACCTTC